This T cell receptor (beta chain) was found in a study of blood T cells in healthy people across ages. The table lists this clonotype with a few counts. It was with a sample-barcoded 5' primer and a J-beta primer mix that a second PCR of roughly 7 to 12 cycles was run. Each CDR3 protein is one row after TCRdb ran MiXCR on the 5' RACE reads. The sample has some 1,800,000 distinct CDR3 sequences, approximately 40% seen once. Per germline, CDR1 LGHNA and CDR2 YNFKEQ. The CDR3 consists of 16 residues. The V gene end was trimmed by 2 bases and the J gene end by 6 bases; junction bases not matched to a gene: 8.

The V call is TRBV4-2, the J call TRBJ1-4; TRBD1 agrees at 8 bases. Sequences were obtained from blood. The sequence came from a human donor in good health. The CDR3 protein is CASSQPTGGTDEKLFF. In DNA form, the CDR3 reads TGTGCCAGCAGCCAACCTACAGGGGGAACAGATGAAAAACTGTTTTTT.